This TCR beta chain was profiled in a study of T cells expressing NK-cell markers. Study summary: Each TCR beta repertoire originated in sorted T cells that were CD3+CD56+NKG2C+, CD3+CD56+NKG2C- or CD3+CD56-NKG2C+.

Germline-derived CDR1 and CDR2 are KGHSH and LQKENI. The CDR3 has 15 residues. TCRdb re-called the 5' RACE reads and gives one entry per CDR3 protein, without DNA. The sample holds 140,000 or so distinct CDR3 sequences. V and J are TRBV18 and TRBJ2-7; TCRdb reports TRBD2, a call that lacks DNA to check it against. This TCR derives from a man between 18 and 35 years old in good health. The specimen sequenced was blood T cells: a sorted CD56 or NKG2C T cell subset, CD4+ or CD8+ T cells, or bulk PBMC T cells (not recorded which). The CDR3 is CASSPGRALTYEQYF.